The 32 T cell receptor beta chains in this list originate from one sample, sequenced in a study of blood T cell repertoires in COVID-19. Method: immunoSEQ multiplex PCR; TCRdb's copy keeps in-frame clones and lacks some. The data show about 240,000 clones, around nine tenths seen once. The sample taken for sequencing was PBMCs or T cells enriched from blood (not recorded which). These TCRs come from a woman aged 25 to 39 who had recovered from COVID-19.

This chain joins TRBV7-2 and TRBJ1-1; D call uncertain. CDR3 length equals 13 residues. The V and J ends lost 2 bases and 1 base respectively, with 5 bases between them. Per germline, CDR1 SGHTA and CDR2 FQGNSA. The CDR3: CASSLSRNTEAFF. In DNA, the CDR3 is TGTGCCAGCAGCTTATCTCGGAACACTGAAGCTTTCTTT.

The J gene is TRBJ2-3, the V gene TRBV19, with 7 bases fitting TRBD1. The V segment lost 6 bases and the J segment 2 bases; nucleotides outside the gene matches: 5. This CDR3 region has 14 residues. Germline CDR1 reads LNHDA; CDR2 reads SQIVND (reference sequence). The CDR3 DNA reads TGTGCCAGTAGCCGGGGACAGAACACAGATACGCAGTATTTT. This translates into CASSRGQNTDTQYF.

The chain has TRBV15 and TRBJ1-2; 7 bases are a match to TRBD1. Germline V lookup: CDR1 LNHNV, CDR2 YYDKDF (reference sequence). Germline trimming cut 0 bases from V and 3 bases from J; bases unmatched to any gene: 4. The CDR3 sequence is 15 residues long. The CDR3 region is CATSREGDSHYGYTF. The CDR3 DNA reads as TGTGCCACCAGCAGAGAGGGGGACAGTCACTATGGCTACACCTTC.

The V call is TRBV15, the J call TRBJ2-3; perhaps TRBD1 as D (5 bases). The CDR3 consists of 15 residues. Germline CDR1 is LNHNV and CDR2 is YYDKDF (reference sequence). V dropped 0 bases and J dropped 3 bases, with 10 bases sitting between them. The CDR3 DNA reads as TGTGCCACCAGCAGAGACAGGGCATCGACAGATACGCAGTATTTT. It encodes CATSRDRASTDTQYF.

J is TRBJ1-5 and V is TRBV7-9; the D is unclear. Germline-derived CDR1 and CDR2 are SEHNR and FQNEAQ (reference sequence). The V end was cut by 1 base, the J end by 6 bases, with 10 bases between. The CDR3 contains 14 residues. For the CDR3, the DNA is TGTGCCAGCAGCTTAGTAGGAAGCGCTCAGCCCCAGCATTTT. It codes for CASSLVGSAQPQHF.

CDR3 coding DNA: TGTGCCAGTTACAGGGGGGGACCAGATACGCAGTATTTT. This codes for CASYRGGPDTQYF. The chain combines TRBV5-6 with TRBJ2-3, with a weak D call TRBD1 (8 bases). The CDR3 covers 13 residues. Between the trimmed V and J ends, which lost 8 bases and 4 bases, there was a span of 14 bases. Looked up from germline, CDR1 is SGHDT and CDR2 is YYEEEE.

For the CDR3, the DNA is TGTGCCTATGGGACAGGGGGAAACACCATATATTTT. Encoded protein: CAYGTGGNTIYF. V gene TRBV30 combines with J gene TRBJ1-3; 9 bases are shared with TRBD1. The CDR3 sequence is 12 residues long. CDR1 is GTSNPN and CDR2 is SVGIG in the germline V gene (reference sequence). V shed 7 bases, J shed 4 bases, and the junction held 2 bases outside the gene matches.

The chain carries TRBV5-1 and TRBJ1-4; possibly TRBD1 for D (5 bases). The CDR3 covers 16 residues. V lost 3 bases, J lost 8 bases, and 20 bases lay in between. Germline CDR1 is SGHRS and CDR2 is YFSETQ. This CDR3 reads CASSSSARGLVEKLFF. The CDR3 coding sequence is TGCGCCAGCAGCTCCTCGGCGCGGGGGTTGGTGGAAAAACTGTTTTTT.

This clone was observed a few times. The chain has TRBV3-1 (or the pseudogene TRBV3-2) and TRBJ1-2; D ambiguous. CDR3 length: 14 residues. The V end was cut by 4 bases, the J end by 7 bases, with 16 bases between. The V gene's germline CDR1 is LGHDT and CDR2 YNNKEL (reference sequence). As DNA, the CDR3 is TGTGCCAGCAGCCTGGCAGCGGGAAAAGTTGGCTACACCTTC. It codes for CASSLAAGKVGYTF.

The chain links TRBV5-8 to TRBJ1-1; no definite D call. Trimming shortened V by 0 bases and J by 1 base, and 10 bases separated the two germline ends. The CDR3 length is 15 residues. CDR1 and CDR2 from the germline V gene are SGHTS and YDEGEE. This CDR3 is CASSLGLLPNTEAFF. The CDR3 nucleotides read TGTGCCAGCAGCTTGGGGCTCCTTCCGAACACTGAAGCTTTCTTT.

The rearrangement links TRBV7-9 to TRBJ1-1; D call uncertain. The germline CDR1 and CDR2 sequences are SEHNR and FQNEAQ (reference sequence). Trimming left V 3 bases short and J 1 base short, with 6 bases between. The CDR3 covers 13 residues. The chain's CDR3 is CASSFYQNTEAFF. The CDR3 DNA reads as TGTGCCAGCAGCTTCTATCAGAACACTGAAGCTTTCTTT.

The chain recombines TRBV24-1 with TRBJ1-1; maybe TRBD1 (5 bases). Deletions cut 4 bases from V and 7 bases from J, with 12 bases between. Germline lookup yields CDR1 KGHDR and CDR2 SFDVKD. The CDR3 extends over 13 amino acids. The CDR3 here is CATSDGQGNEAFF. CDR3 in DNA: TGTGCCACCAGTGACGGGCAGGGTAATGAAGCTTTCTTT.

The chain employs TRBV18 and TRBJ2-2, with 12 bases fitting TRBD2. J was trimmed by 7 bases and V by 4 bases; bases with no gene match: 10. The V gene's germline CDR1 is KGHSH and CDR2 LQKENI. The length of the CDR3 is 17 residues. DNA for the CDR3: TGTGCCAGCTCACTCTCCCCTAGCGGGAGGGGCGGCGGGGAGCTGTTTTTT. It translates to CASSLSPSGRGGGELFF.

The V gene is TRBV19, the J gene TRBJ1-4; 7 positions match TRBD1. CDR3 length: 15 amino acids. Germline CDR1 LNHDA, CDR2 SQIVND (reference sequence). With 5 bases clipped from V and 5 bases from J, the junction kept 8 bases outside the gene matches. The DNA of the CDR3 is TGTGCCAGTAGTGTTCGGGACAGCGAGAATGAAAAACTGTTTTTT. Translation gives CASSVRDSENEKLFF.

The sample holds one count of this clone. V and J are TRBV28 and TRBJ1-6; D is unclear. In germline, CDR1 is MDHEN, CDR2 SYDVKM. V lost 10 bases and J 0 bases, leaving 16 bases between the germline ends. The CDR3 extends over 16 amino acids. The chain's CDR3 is CATRYELNSYNSPLHF. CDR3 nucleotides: TGTGCCACCCGGTACGAACTAAACTCCTATAATTCACCCCTCCACTTT. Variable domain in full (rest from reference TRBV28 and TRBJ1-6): DVKVTQSSRYLVKRTGEKVFLECVQDMDHENMFWYRQDPGLGLRLIYFSYDVKMKEKGDIPEGYSVSREKKERFSLILESASTNQTSMYLCATRYELNSYNSPLHFGNGTRLTVT.

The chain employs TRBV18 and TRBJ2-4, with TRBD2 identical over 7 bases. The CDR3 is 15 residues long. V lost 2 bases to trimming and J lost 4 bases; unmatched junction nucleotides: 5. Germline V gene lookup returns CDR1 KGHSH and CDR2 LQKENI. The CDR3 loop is CASSPGGTIKNIQYF. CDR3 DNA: TGTGCCAGCTCACCAGGCGGGACTATTAAAAACATTCAGTACTTC.

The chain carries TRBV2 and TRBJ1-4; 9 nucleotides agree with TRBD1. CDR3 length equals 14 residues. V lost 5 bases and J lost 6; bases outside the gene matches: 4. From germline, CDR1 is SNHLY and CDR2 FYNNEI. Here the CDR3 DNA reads TGTGCCAGCAGTTTGGACAGGGGTGATGAAAAACTGTTTTTT. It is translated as CASSLDRGDEKLFF.

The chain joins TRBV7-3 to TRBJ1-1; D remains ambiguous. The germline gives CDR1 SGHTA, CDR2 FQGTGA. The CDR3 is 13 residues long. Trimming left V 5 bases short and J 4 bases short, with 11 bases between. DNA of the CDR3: TGTGCCAGCAGCCTTCCCGTCTCCACTGAAGCTTTCTTT. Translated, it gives CASSLPVSTEAFF.

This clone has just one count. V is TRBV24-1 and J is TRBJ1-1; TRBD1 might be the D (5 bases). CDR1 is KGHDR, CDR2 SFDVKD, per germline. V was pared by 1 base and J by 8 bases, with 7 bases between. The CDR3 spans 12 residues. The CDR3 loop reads CATSDLGQEAFF. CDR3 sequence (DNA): TGTGCCACCAGTGATTTAGGACAAGAAGCTTTCTTT.

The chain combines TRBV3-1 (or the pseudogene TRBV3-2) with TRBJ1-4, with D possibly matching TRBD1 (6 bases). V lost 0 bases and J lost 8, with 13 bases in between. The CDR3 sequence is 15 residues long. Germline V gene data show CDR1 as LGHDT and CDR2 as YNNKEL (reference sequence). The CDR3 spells CASSQDAGAGEKLFF. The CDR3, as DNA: TGTGCCAGCAGCCAAGATGCAGGGGCCGGGGAAAAACTGTTTTTT.

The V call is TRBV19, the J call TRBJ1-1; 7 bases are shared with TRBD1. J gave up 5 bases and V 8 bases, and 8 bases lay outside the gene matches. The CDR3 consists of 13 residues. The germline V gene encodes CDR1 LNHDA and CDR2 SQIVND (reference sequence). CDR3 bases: TGTGCCAGTGGGTACAGGGGAGAAACTGAAGCTTTCTTT. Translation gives CASGYRGETEAFF.

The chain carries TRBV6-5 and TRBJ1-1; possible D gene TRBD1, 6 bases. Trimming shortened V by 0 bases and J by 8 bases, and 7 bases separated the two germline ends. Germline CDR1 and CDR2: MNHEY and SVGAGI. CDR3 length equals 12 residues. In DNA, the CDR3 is TGTGCCAGCAGTTACTCGGGGGCGGAAGCTTTCTTT. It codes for CASSYSGAEAFF.

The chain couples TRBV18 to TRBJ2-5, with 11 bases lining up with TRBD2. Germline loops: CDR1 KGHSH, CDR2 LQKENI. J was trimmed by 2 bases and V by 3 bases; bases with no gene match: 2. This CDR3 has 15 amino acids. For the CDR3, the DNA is TGTGCCAGCTCACCGGCTAGCGGGGGGCAAGAGACCCAGTACTTC. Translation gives CASSPASGGQETQYF.

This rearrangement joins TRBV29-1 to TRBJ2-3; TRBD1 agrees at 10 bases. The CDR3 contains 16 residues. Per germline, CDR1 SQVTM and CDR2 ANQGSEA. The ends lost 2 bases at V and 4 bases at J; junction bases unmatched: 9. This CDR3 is CSVELLTGGKADTQYF. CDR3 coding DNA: TGCAGCGTTGAACTCTTGACAGGGGGCAAGGCAGATACGCAGTATTTT.

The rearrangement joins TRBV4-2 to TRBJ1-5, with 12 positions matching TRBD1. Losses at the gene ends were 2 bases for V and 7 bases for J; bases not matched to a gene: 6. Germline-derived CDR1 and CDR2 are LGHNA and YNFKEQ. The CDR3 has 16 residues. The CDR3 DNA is TGTGCCAGCAGCCAACCGGGACAGGGGGCAAAGCAGCCCCAGCATTTT. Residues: CASSQPGQGAKQPQHF.

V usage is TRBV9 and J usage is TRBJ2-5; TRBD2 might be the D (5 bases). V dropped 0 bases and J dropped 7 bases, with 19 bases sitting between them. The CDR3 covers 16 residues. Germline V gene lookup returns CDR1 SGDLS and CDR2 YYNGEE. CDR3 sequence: CASSVGSGPLVSTQYF. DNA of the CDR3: TGTGCCAGCAGCGTAGGGAGCGGTCCCCTGGTTTCGACCCAGTACTTC. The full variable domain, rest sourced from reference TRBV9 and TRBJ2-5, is DSGVTQTPKHLITATGQRVTLRCSPRSGDLSVYWYQQSLDQGLQFLIQYYNGEERAKGNILERFSAQQFPDLHSELNLSSLELGDSALYFCASSVGSGPLVSTQYFGPGTRLLVL.

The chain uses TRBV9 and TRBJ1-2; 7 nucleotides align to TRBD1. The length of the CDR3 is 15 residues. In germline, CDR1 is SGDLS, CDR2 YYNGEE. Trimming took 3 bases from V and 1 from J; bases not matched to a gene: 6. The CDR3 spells CASSDGQENNYGYTF. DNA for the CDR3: TGTGCCAGCAGCGACGGACAGGAAAATAACTATGGCTACACCTTC.

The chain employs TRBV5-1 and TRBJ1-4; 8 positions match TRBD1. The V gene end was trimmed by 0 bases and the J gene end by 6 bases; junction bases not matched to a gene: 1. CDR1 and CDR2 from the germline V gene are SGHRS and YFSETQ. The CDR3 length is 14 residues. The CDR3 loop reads CASSLGQGYEKLFF. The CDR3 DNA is TGCGCCAGCAGCTTGGGACAGGGGTATGAAAAACTGTTTTTT. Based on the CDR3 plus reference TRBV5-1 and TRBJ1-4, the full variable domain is KAGVTQTPRYLIKTRGQQVTLSCSPISGHRSVSWYQQTPGQGLQFLFEYFSETQRNKGNFPGRFSGRQFSNSRSEMNVSTLELGDSALYLCASSLGQGYEKLFFGSGTQLSVL.

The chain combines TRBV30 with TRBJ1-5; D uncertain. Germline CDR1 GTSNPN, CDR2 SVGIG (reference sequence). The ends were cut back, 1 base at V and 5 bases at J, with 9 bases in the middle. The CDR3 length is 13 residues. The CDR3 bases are TGTGCCTGGAGTGAACGAGGGTATCAGCCCCAGCATTTT. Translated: CAWSERGYQPQHF.

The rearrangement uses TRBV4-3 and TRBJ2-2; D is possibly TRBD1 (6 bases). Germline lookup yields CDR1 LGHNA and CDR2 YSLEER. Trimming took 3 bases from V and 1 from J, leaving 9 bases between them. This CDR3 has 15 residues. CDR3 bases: TGCGCCAGCAGCCAGGGGGCAGGGAACACCGGGGAGCTGTTTTTT. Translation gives CASSQGAGNTGELFF.

Here the CDR3 DNA reads TGTGCCAGCAGCGCCCAGGCGTCCTATAATTCACCCCTCCACTTT. This codes for CASSAQASYNSPLHF. J is TRBJ1-6 and V is TRBV9; D is unresolved. Germline CDR1 SGDLS, CDR2 YYNGEE. This CDR3 has 15 residues. Between the trimmed V and J ends, which lost 3 bases and 1 base, there was a span of 8 bases.

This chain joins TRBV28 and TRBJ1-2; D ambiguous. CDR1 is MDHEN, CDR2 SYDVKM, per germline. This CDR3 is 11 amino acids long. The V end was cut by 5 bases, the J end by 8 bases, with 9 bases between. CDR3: CASSRRRGYTF. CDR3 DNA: TGTGCCAGCAGTCGAAGGAGGGGCTACACCTTC.